This TCR beta chain is drawn from a study of blood T cell repertoires in COVID-19. Across the study: The United States, Italy and Spain provided the acute and convalescent COVID-19 samples. From T cells, B-cell-depleted T cells, or PBMCs came the material, which was cDNA or gDNA.

In the study's own analysis: How many nucleated cells were present was estimated from reference gene primer amplification. Data came from immunoSEQ multiplex PCR; TCRdb stores just in-frame clones and leaves some out. V, J and clone size were drawn from that table, and D and trimming were deduced from the DNA. Here the sample spans some 110,000 clones, 87% being singletons. Germline lookup yields CDR1 MDHEN and CDR2 SYDVKM. The CDR3 is 14 amino acids. Trimming removed 6 bases from V and 8 bases from J; junction bases left unmatched: 8. The source material was peripheral blood. The TCR originated in a human donor in a cohort sampled during active COVID-19. The chain has TRBV28 and TRBJ2-2; 8 positions agree with TRBD1. The CDR3 sequence is CASRPGGIRGELFF. DNA for the CDR3: TGTGCCAGCAGGCCAGGGGGCATTAGGGGGGAGCTGTTTTTT.